These 12 T cell receptor beta chains were all obtained from the same sample, sequenced in a study of T cell changes during pregnancy in multiple sclerosis. Some clones are missing from TCRdb's copy, which holds only in-frame ones; the method was immunoSEQ multiplex PCR. This sample has approximately 50,000 clones; 80% to 95% occur once, and the top ten carry nearly 0.4%. The input for sequencing was CD4+ T cells from peripheral blood mononuclear cells, taken after pregnancy. Source of these receptors: a female donor with multiple sclerosis, enrolled in a pregnancy study.

This chain links TRBV11-3 with TRBJ2-1; TRBD1 matches at 8 bases. CDR3 length equals 16 residues. Per germline, CDR1 SGHNT and CDR2 YENEEA. The J segment lost 5 bases and the V segment lost 6 bases, leaving 12 bases of the junction unmatched. Here the CDR3 DNA reads TGTGCCAGCAGTCCAGGACAGGGCAGGGTGGACAATGAGCAGTTCTTC. Its translation is CASSPGQGRVDNEQFF.

The chain links TRBV30 to TRBJ2-3, with TRBD2 matching 10 bases. Germline V gene sequence: CDR1 GTSNPN, CDR2 SVGIG (reference sequence). Trimming took 2 bases from V and 4 from J; bases not matched to a gene: 3. This CDR3 spans 14 amino acids. The CDR3 bases are TGTGCCTGGAGTTTCAGCGGGGGGGCAGATACGCAGTATTTT. Its translation is CAWSFSGGADTQYF.

The CDR3 spells CASSELAGPRDEQFF. In DNA, the CDR3 is TGTGCCAGCAGTGAATTAGCGGGTCCCAGGGATGAGCAGTTCTTC. J is TRBJ2-1 and V is TRBV2, with TRBD2 identical over 7 bases. Germline CDR1 SNHLY, CDR2 FYNNEI. J gave up 8 bases and V 2 bases, and 9 bases lay outside the gene matches. The length of the CDR3 is 15 residues.

V and J are TRBV30 and TRBJ2-3; 15 bases align to TRBD2. CDR1 GTSNPN and CDR2 SVGIG come from the germline V gene (reference sequence). The CDR3 spans 16 residues. J lost 6 bases, V lost 1 base, and 5 bases had no gene match. The chain's CDR3 is CAWSAGLAGGPDTQYF. CDR3 coding DNA: TGTGCCTGGAGTGCCGGACTAGCGGGAGGGCCGGATACGCAGTATTTT.

Written as DNA, the CDR3 is TGTGCCAGCAGCGATGCCTACGAGCAGTACTTC. Its protein product is CASSDAYEQYF. The chain is built from TRBV9 and TRBJ2-5; D is unresolved. Near its end, the DNA agrees better with TRBJ2-7, so the J call may be wrong. Germline CDR1 is SGDLS and CDR2 is YYNGEE. This CDR3 spans 11 amino acids.

The chain employs TRBV13 and TRBJ2-1; possible D gene TRBD1, 5 bases. This CDR3 region has 14 residues. V shed 6 bases and J shed 3 bases, with 12 bases lying between them. Looked up from germline, CDR1 is PRHDT and CDR2 is FYEKMQ (reference sequence). CDR3 in DNA: TGTGCCAGCAGTTGGGGCGGTTTCTACAATGAGCAGTTCTTC. It encodes CASSWGGFYNEQFF.

The V gene is TRBV2, the J gene TRBJ1-1, with a weak D call TRBD1 (5 bases). Trimming pared 8 bases from V and 1 base from J, leaving 11 bases between. CDR3 size: 13 residues. From germline, CDR1 is SNHLY and CDR2 FYNNEI. CDR3 protein: CASGPRENTEAFF. The CDR3 DNA reads as TGTGCCAGCGGTCCCAGGGAGAACACTGAAGCTTTCTTT.

This clone was seen once. The chain couples TRBV2 to TRBJ2-1, with TRBD1 as a possible D gene (6 bases). The CDR3 contains 17 residues. Trimming pared 6 bases from V and 5 bases from J, leaving 23 bases between. In germline, CDR1 is SNHLY, CDR2 FYNNEI. The CDR3 sequence: CASSRTQGRTINNEQFF. CDR3 bases: TGTGCCAGCAGCCGAACCCAGGGGCGGACCATTAACAATGAGCAGTTCTTC.

The V gene is TRBV7-9, the J gene TRBJ1-1, with D tentatively TRBD1 (5 bases). Trimming removed 5 bases at V and 3 bases at J, with 16 bases between. Per the germline V gene, CDR1 is SEHNR and CDR2 is FQNEAQ (reference sequence). The CDR3 sequence is 15 residues long. CDR3 sequence: CASSPMWGRDTEAFF. CDR3 nucleotides: TGTGCCAGCAGCCCTATGTGGGGGAGGGACACTGAAGCTTTCTTT.

This chain connects TRBV7-8 to TRBJ2-7; a weak D match, TRBD2 (5 bases). From germline, CDR1 is SGHVS and CDR2 FQNEAQ. The V end was cut by 0 bases, the J end by 2 bases, with 8 bases between. This CDR3 spans 14 amino acids. The CDR3 DNA reads TGTGCCAGCAGCTTAGCAGGGAGCCCCTACGAGCAGTACTTC. This encodes CASSLAGSPYEQYF. The full variable domain, completed using reference TRBV7-8 and TRBJ2-7, is GAGVSQSPRYKVAKRGQDVALRCDPISGHVSLFWYQQALGQGPEFLTYFQNEAQLDKSGLPSDRFFAERPEGSVSTLKIQRTQQEDSAVYLCASSLAGSPYEQYFGPGTRLTVT.

The V and J genes are TRBV28 and TRBJ1-1, with 7 bases identical to TRBD1. Trimming cost V 5 bases and J 8 bases; bases outside gene matches: 14. The length of the CDR3 is 15 residues. In germline, CDR1 is MDHEN, CDR2 SYDVKM. The CDR3 region is CASSPPTGQVKEAFF. The CDR3 DNA follows: TGTGCCAGCAGTCCCCCGACAGGGCAGGTGAAAGAAGCTTTCTTT.

This chain uses TRBV2 with TRBJ2-3, with 11 bases fitting TRBD2. V lost 0 bases and J lost 2; bases outside the gene matches: 7. The germline gives CDR1 SNHLY, CDR2 FYNNEI. CDR3 length: 18 residues. The CDR3 reads CASSEAGSSGRSTDTQYF. Written as DNA, the CDR3 is TGTGCCAGCAGTGAAGCAGGGTCTAGCGGGAGGTCCACAGATACGCAGTATTTT.